The entry below gives a single T cell receptor (beta chain) sequence along with its context. It lacks a known antigen. No much larger clone exists at a distance of one base, and base qualities are not known. Preparation of the library involved the immunoSEQ multiplex PCR assay. The multiplex PCR relied on a mix of 60 forward primers for TCR Vbeta segments and 13 reverse primers for TCR Jbeta segments. A multiplex PCR assay on genomic DNA amplified the CDR3 region of rearranged TCR beta genes. Amplified TCR beta libraries were sequenced as 87-base-pair reads on the Illumina HiSeq System. The original methods were these. A later analysis counted approximately 84 million unique TCR beta chains across the 550 to 700 repertoires, and 9 million to 14 million of these chains were shared by at least two donors. A nearest-neighbor algorithm error-corrected the raw reads and collapsed the reads into unique sequences, merging closely related sequences to remove PCR and sequencing errors. CDR3 sequences were aligned to IMGT reference sequences to assign V, D and J gene segments. For a sequence to be retained, at least a six-nucleotide match to both a V gene segment and a J gene segment was required. Rearrangements were classified as productive when the CDR3 lacked stop codons and remained in frame with V and J, and all other rearrangements were classified as non-productive. Following IMGT convention, CDR3 was defined as the stretch from the second conserved V-encoded cysteine to the conserved J-encoded phenylalanine. In an earlier analysis of around 540 of the donors, sequences lacking an unambiguous match to a single V gene segment were excluded. In an earlier analysis of almost 600 of the donors, a V segment was called functional when productive rearrangements were above 56.7%, and segregating when the standard deviation between donors exceeded 5%. A statistical classification framework was built for diagnosing cytomegalovirus status from the catalog of TCR beta chain sequences. V and J gene assignment, in a later analysis, came from comparing TCR nucleotide sequences with IMGT/GENE-DB human TR gene sequences. The TCRdist pipeline was used in a later analysis to assign CDR3 sequences and most-parsimonious VDJ recombination scenarios. In a later analysis, every TCR beta chain was defined by the combination of its CDR3 amino acid sequence and its V-gene family, and reads without a unique V-gene family were dropped. As a way to deal with suspected cross-contamination and a sequencing artifact, a later analysis dropped 592 nucleotide sequences that were highly shared and had low generation probability. A later analysis calculated a clonal expansion index for each public chain from normalized within-repertoire ranks of inferred template counts. A later analysis computed generation probabilities with a VDJ recombination model fitted to out-of-frame rearrangements, and checked the results against IGoR. A later analysis scored TCR-TCR, TCR-HLA and TCR-CMV co-occurrence with hypergeometric tests, applying a repertoire-size bias correction to TCR pairs. False discovery rates were estimated in a later analysis by permuting HLA or CMV assignments 20 times. In a later analysis, co-occurring TCRs were grouped using DBSCAN, and TCRdist sequence similarity was added for clustering within HLA-allele-positive subsets. Repertoires with fewer than 30,000 or more than 120,000 public chains were left out of co-occurrence clustering, as were a handful of repertoires with anomalous nucleotide sharing. TCRdb mirrors the immuneACCESS table, restricted to in-frame sequences. Some clones are absent from its copies; in checked studies, under half trace to an unresolved V gene, and the reason for the others is unknown. The DNA was the basis for D and trimming; V, J and clone size are from that table. A total of more than 85,000 clones appear in this sample, approximately 82% of them only once. The ten largest account for about an eighth of the sample.

The data stem from a study of cytomegalovirus exposure and HLA in healthy donors (dated by TCRdb to between 2016 and 2019). Regarding the complete study: In an earlier analysis of roughly 500 of the donors, around 300 Gb of sequence data and approximately 120 million unique TCR beta sequences from 180 million or so T cells were reported. Of the 300 to 500 genotyped donors, over 80% were placed in the genetic ancestry cluster associated with self-reported Caucasian donors. High-throughput TCR immunosequencing, statistical association of individual TCRs with disease status, and machine learning were combined to predict cytomegalovirus infection status. About five DR-DQ haplotypes were treated as single units for association and clustering because of strong linkage in the cohort. Every repertoire in the discovery cohort had been generated on one and the same sequencing platform. In a later analysis, previously published TCR beta repertoires from some 640 donors were re-analyzed and high-resolution HLA genotyping was added so that TCR occurrence patterns could be studied. In a later genetic analysis, genome-wide SNP genotypes for about 65% of the roughly 700 donors were used, and that subset was treated as a discovery cohort. Both class I and class II loci were covered by HLA typing, at four-digit resolution. Approximately 310 gigabases of sequencing data and tens of millions of unique TCR sequences were included in an early release covering roughly 700 HLA-typed donors. An earlier analysis of around 580 of the donors used high-throughput TCR beta sequencing to judge whether each TCR beta V gene segment behaved as functional or pseudogenic. Rather than drawing on any new phenotypic data, the later analysis identified candidate immune exposures from TCR beta sequences and the way those sequences occurred across donors. Using immunosequencing, the study profiled T cell repertoires from 666 subjects and related those repertoires to cytomegalovirus serostatus. The number of donors typed differed by locus, with roughly 629-640 for A, B, C, DRB1 and DQB1, around 500 for DQA1, under 610 for DPA1, and roughly 450 for DPB1. Among about 370 genotyped donors of the cohort, an average of around 250,000 unique TCR beta nucleotide sequences was sequenced per donor, of which 15% to 20% were non-productive. The aim of the study was to test whether cataloging public T cell receptors could identify signatures of past pathogen exposure. A separate validation cohort of over 95 different subjects was used in addition to the approximately 700-subject first cohort. Donor age, sex, ethnicity and CMV serostatus were compiled alongside the repertoire data. General study outcomes and caveats: In vitro tests confirmed that three of the cytomegalovirus-associated TCR beta chains recognize cytomegalovirus antigens. Compared with the approximately 720-donor mean, donors in an Asian-associated ancestry cluster had fewer N-insertions in productive TCRs, according to a later genetic analysis. An earlier analysis of around 600 of the donors showed that most TCR beta V segments appeared in productive rearrangements either about 90% or about 30% of the time, which broadly matched IMGT annotations. Some IMGT-functional V segments, including TRBV6-2 and TRBV6-3, could not be distinguished by the 87-base-pair reads and were therefore excluded. Assigning TCR associations to individual alleles was difficult when HLA alleles, especially DR and DQ, strongly co-occurred. In both the original and validation cohorts, the classifier was reported to diagnose cytomegalovirus status with high specificity and sensitivity. A further reported finding was that TCR beta sequences accurately predicted the HLA-A and HLA-B alleles for most subjects in the first cohort. Across donors, most TCR sequences were observed very rarely, whereas some public TCRs were present in many individuals. The sequencing pipeline was judged likely to have produced a cluster of highly shared sequence variants as a technical artifact. Most CMV-associated TCR beta chains appeared to be HLA-restricted in a later analysis, and the HLA associations seemed to be driven largely by CMV exposure. It was suggested by the authors that the approach could potentially be generalized to other disease states and immunological phenotypes. An association between a missense DCLRE1C variant and V-gene and J-gene trimming of TCR beta chains was found in a later genetic analysis and replicated in an independent cohort. At a false discovery rate of 0.05, a later analysis linked fewer than 20,000 TCR beta sequences to specific HLA alleles. The only immune exposure information available for the cohort was CMV serostatus. In a later analysis, HLA-associated TCR beta chains showed more clonal expansion and lower generation probabilities than non-associated chains that were equally common. HLA typing was unavailable for some donors at each locus, so association tests used only the typed subset. In a later analysis, TCR association rates were found to vary across HLA loci, with the most associated TCRs seen for DRB1 alleles and the fewest for HLA-C alleles. The cohort was sequenced for TCR beta chains only, and without alpha or paired-chain data the features that could be detected were limited. Sequencing depth was assumed to be roughly uniform across donors in the presence/absence analyses, though that assumption may not hold. Linkage disequilibrium might explain the correlated functional status among segregating V segments, but an unknown experimental factor could not be ruled out. A later analysis reported that several top co-occurrence clusters appeared linked to parvovirus B19, influenza, CMV and Epstein-Barr virus. Some 15 rarely observed V segments, including chromosome 9 orphons, were excluded from the earlier analysis of some 590 of the donors because counts were too low. The study gave a list of 150 to 200 TCR beta chains associated with cytomegalovirus.

In total, roughly 670 healthy bone marrow donors made up the cohort. All cohort members were sampled while nominally healthy, although unrecorded immune exposures were likely present. The donor was CMV seropositive and belonged to the group of over 250 seropositive cohort members. A peripheral blood sample was collected from each donor, and TCR beta sequencing was performed on peripheral blood mononuclear cells. Genomic DNA was extracted from the blood cell samples with the Qiagen DNeasy Blood Extraction Kit. The germline V end is reduced by 4 bases and the J end by 2 bases; junction bases left unmatched: 5. The germline V gene encodes CDR1 MGHRA and CDR2 YSYEKL. Counted from cysteine to phenylalanine, this CDR3 has 16 amino acids. Of all the DNA, just the CDR3 is kept, 48 bases in frame from base 1.

The chain was built from TRBV4-1 and TRBJ1-3, and 10 bases in between align with TRBD1. The sequence was collected from a man aged 25-40 years in good health and CMV-seropositive. Sequenced material: PBMCs. CDR3 protein: CASSPRDRGTGNTIYF. The DNA reads as follows: TGCGCCAGCAGCCCCCGGGACAGGGGTACTGGAAACACCATATATTTT.